This is a list of T cell receptor beta chains from one sample in a study of shared clonotypes between healthy human individuals. The protocol was immunoSEQ multiplex PCR, while the TCRdb copy is restricted to in-frame clones and leaves out a portion. The table records some 1 million clones, 75% of them present only once. The material sequenced was memory CD4+ T cells sorted from blood. The receptors originated from a man between 18 and 35 years old in good health. CDR3s include the opening cysteine and the closing phenylalanine or tryptophan. Fields, in order: J gene, D gene, clone size, V gene, CDR3 protein, CDR3 DNA. D genes are given only for firm matches. Clone size is not always given. Where it is, it says once, few, many or a class for expanded clones.

j_call: TRBJ2-7
d_call: TRBD1
clone_size: NA
v_call: TRBV5-6
cdr3_aa: CASSSQGVKTYEQYF
cdr3_nt: TGTGCCAGCAGCTCACAGGGGGTAAAGACCTACGAGCAGTACTTC

j_call: TRBJ2-2
d_call: NA
clone_size: few
v_call: TRBV27
cdr3_aa: CASKLVFGSSGELFF
cdr3_nt: TGTGCCAGCAAACTAGTTTTCGGTTCGTCCGGGGAGCTGTTTTTT

j_call: TRBJ2-4
d_call: NA
clone_size: NA
v_call: TRBV6-1
cdr3_aa: CASSEGVGGIQYF
cdr3_nt: TGTGCCAGCAGTGAAGGGGTAGGCGGCATTCAGTACTTC

j_call: TRBJ2-3
d_call: NA
clone_size: NA
v_call: TRBV4-2
cdr3_aa: CASSQDSDGATDTQYF
cdr3_nt: TGTGCCAGCAGCCAAGATTCGGACGGGGCAACAGATACGCAGTATTTT

j_call: TRBJ2-7
d_call: TRBD1
clone_size: NA
v_call: TRBV30
cdr3_aa: CAWRRTGAYEQYF
cdr3_nt: TGTGCCTGGAGGCGAACAGGGGCCTACGAGCAGTACTTC

j_call: TRBJ2-1
d_call: TRBD1
clone_size: NA
v_call: TRBV19
cdr3_aa: CASSNGQGALEQFF
cdr3_nt: TGTGCCAGTAGTAACGGACAGGGGGCCCTTGAGCAGTTCTTC

j_call: TRBJ1-1
d_call: NA
clone_size: once
v_call: TRBV5-6
cdr3_aa: CASSLGGNTEAFF
cdr3_nt: TGTGCCAGCAGCTTGGGCGGTAACACTGAAGCTTTCTTT

j_call: TRBJ1-5
d_call: TRBD1
clone_size: NA
v_call: TRBV6-1
cdr3_aa: CASSEGVGGQSNQPQHF
cdr3_nt: TGTGCCAGCAGTGAAGGGGTGGGGGGACAGAGTAATCAGCCCCAGCATTTT

j_call: TRBJ2-1
d_call: TRBD2
clone_size: NA
v_call: TRBV5-1
cdr3_aa: CASSLTGLAEYNEQFF
cdr3_nt: TGCGCCAGCAGCTTGACGGGACTAGCGGAGTACAATGAGCAGTTCTTC

j_call: TRBJ1-6
d_call: NA
clone_size: NA
v_call: TRBV19
cdr3_aa: CASSTGGGYNSPLHF
cdr3_nt: TGTGCCAGTAGTACCGGGGGCGGATATAATTCACCCCTCCACTTT

j_call: TRBJ2-2
d_call: TRBD1
clone_size: NA
v_call: TRBV5-1
cdr3_aa: CASSATGEKTGELFF
cdr3_nt: TGCGCCAGCAGCGCGACAGGGGAAAAAACCGGGGAGCTGTTTTTT

j_call: TRBJ1-5
d_call: NA
clone_size: NA
v_call: TRBV28
cdr3_aa: CASSLARQHQPQHF
cdr3_nt: TGTGCCAGCAGTTTGGCGAGACAGCACCAGCCCCAGCATTTT

j_call: TRBJ2-3
d_call: TRBD1
clone_size: once
v_call: TRBV9
cdr3_aa: CASSVGTGVFLGSYTDTQYF
cdr3_nt: TGTGCCAGCAGCGTAGGCACAGGGGTTTTTTTGGGCTCCTACACAGATACGCAGTATTTT

j_call: TRBJ2-5
d_call: TRBD2
clone_size: NA
v_call: TRBV7-2
cdr3_aa: CASSLQASGGRETQYF
cdr3_nt: TGTGCCAGCAGCTTACAGGCTAGCGGGGGCCGGGAGACCCAGTACTTC

j_call: TRBJ2-1
d_call: NA
clone_size: NA
v_call: TRBV5-1
cdr3_aa: CASTYGQTGNYNEQFF
cdr3_nt: TGCGCCAGCACCTACGGCCAGACAGGTAACTACAATGAGCAGTTCTTC